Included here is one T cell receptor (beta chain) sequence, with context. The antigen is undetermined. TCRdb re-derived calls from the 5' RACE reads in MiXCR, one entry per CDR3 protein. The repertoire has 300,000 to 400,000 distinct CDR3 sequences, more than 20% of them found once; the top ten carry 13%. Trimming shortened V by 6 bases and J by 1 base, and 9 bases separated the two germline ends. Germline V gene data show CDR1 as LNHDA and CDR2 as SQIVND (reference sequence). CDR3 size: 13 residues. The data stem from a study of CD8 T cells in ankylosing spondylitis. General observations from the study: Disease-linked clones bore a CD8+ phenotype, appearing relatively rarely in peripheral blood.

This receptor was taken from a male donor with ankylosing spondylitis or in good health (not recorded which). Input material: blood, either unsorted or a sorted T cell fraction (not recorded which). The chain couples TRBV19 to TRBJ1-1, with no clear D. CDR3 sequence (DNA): TGTGCCAGTAGCGACACAACGAACACTGAAGCTTTCTTT. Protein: CASSDTTNTEAFF.